These 13 T cell receptor beta chains share one sample of origin, sequenced in a study of OX40 agonist ivuxolimab in advanced cancers. Data came from immunoSEQ multiplex PCR; TCRdb stores just in-frame clones and leaves some out. Of about 73,000 clones detected, 75% to 90% appear once; the ten largest clones hold roughly 0.5%. The sequenced sample was CD4+ or CD8+ T cells sorted from blood, obtained in a trial of the OX40 agonist ivuxolimab. The source is an adult with an advanced solid tumor such as melanoma, head and neck, liver or kidney cancer.

The V gene is TRBV7-8, the J gene TRBJ2-5, with D perhaps TRBD2 (5 bases). Trimming stripped 3 bases from V and 0 bases from J, with 14 bases between. CDR1 and CDR2 (germline): SGHVS, FQNEAQ. The CDR3 totals 16 residues. For the CDR3, the DNA is TGTGCCAGCAGCTTTCGAACGGGAAATTACCAAGAGACCCAGTACTTC. This sequence encodes CASSFRTGNYQETQYF.

The genes are TRBV19 and TRBJ2-2, with D unclear. V dropped 3 bases and J dropped 1 base, with 12 bases sitting between them. Germline-derived CDR1 and CDR2 are LNHDA and SQIVND (reference sequence). The CDR3 runs to 16 residues. CDR3 loop: CASSMSGQMNTGELFF. The CDR3 coding sequence is TGTGCCAGTAGTATGTCTGGGCAGATGAACACCGGGGAGCTGTTTTTT. The full variable domain, with the rest looked up from reference TRBV19 and TRBJ2-2, is DGGITQSPKYLFRKEGQNVTLSCEQNLNHDAMYWYRQDPGQGLRLIYYSQIVNDFQKGDIAEGYSVSREKKESFPLTVTSAQKNPTAFYLCASSMSGQMNTGELFFGEGSRLTVL.

CDR3 nucleotide sequence: TGCGCCAGCAGCCAAGGCTCCTCTGGGGCCAACGTCCTGACTTTC. It translates to CASSQGSSGANVLTF. The rearrangement links TRBV4-1 to TRBJ2-6; D remains ambiguous. CDR1 is MGHRA and CDR2 is YSYEKL in the germline V gene. V dropped 1 base and J dropped 0 bases, with 4 bases sitting between them. The CDR3 is made up of 15 amino acids.

The table lists this clone with a count of one. The CDR3 DNA follows: TGTGCCAGCACCCAGCCGGGACTAGCGGGAGTATGGCAGTTCTTC. This encodes CASTQPGLAGVWQFF. The chain carries TRBV7-9 and TRBJ2-1; 14 bases are shared with TRBD2. This CDR3 is 15 amino acids long. V was clipped by 7 bases and J by 12 bases; unmatched bases: 11. Germline lookup yields CDR1 SEHNR and CDR2 FQNEAQ (reference sequence).

V is TRBV29-1 and J is TRBJ2-5; 7 nucleotides match TRBD1. The CDR3 is 12 amino acids. After removal of 6 bases from V and 1 base from J, the junction contained 2 bases not matched to a gene. The germline gives CDR1 SQVTM, CDR2 ANQGSEA. CDR3 sequence (DNA): TGCAGCGTAAGACAGGGCCAAGAGACCCAGTACTTC. It specifies CSVRQGQETQYF.

The rearrangement joins TRBV27 to TRBJ2-2; D is possibly TRBD1 or TRBD2 (7 bases each). Germline V gives CDR1 MNHEY, CDR2 SMNVEV (reference sequence). The V gene lost 7 bases and the J gene lost 8 bases, with 17 bases spanning the gap. The CDR3 runs to 14 residues. CDR3 bases: TGTGCCAGCATGAGGGAGGGGGCAGGGGGGGAGCTGTTTTTT. Encoded protein: CASMREGAGGELFF.

This chain connects TRBV5-1 to TRBJ1-1; D remains unclear. V shed 4 bases and J shed 1 base, with 11 bases lying between them. The CDR3 has 14 amino acids. Germline V gene sequence: CDR1 SGHRS, CDR2 YFSETQ. The CDR3 region has the DNA TGCGCCAGCAGCGCATACACGGCGAACACTGAAGCTTTCTTT. It encodes CASSAYTANTEAFF. Filled out from reference TRBV5-1 and TRBJ1-1, the complete variable domain reads KAGVTQTPRYLIKTRGQQVTLSCSPISGHRSVSWYQQTPGQGLQFLFEYFSETQRNKGNFPGRFSGRQFSNSRSEMNVSTLELGDSALYLCASSAYTANTEAFFGQGTRLTVV.

The chain joins TRBV10-3 to TRBJ1-2, with TRBD1 as a possible D gene (6 bases). The CDR3 totals 14 residues. The V end was cut by 6 bases, the J end by 3 bases, with 14 bases between. From germline, CDR1 is ENHRY and CDR2 SYGVKD. This CDR3 reads CAIRITGLDYGYTF. CDR3 coding DNA: TGTGCCATCAGGATTACAGGGTTAGACTATGGCTACACCTTC.

The rearrangement joins TRBV5-4 to TRBJ2-1, with a possible D match to TRBD2 (6 bases). V was pared by 5 bases and J by 7 bases, with 19 bases between. The length of the CDR3 is 15 residues. From germline, CDR1 is SGHNT and CDR2 YYREEE (reference sequence). This CDR3 is CASSLAGGPQNEQFF. The CDR3 nucleotides read TGTGCCAGCAGTTTAGCCGGAGGGCCTCAAAATGAGCAGTTCTTC.

The chain is built from TRBV7-9 and TRBJ2-3; TRBD1 matches at 8 bases. This CDR3 contains 14 residues. Germline V gene lookup returns CDR1 SEHNR and CDR2 FQNEAQ (reference sequence). V lost 6 bases and J lost 5; bases outside the gene matches: 7. The CDR3 sequence is CASRAGGAGDTQYF. The CDR3 DNA reads TGTGCCAGCAGGGCAGGGGGCGCGGGAGATACGCAGTATTTT.

The V gene is TRBV28, the J gene TRBJ2-3; a possible D gene is TRBD2 (6 bases). CDR1 is MDHEN, CDR2 SYDVKM, per germline. CDR3 size: 16 residues. V shed 2 bases and J shed 2 bases, with 14 bases lying between them. DNA of the CDR3: TGTGCCAGCAGTTTAATTTCAGCGGGCTTCACAGATACGCAGTATTTT. Translated, it gives CASSLISAGFTDTQYF.

This rearrangement joins TRBV27 to TRBJ1-5; 9 bases fit TRBD1. Germline trimming cut 6 bases from V and 2 bases from J; bases unmatched to any gene: 5. This CDR3 has 15 residues. Germline lookup yields CDR1 MNHEY and CDR2 SMNVEV (reference sequence). The CDR3 loop reads CASRKTGGGNQPQHF. In DNA, the CDR3 is TGTGCCAGCAGGAAGACAGGGGGGGGCAATCAGCCCCAGCATTTT.

This rearrangement joins TRBV19 to TRBJ2-2; weak D call: TRBD2 (6 bases). The CDR3 has 15 amino acids. Trimming removed 0 bases from V and 3 bases from J, with 8 bases in between. Germline V gene lookup returns CDR1 LNHDA and CDR2 SQIVND (reference sequence). The CDR3, as DNA: TGTGCCAGTAGTATAGAGGGAGGTCACACCGGGGAGCTGTTTTTT. This encodes CASSIEGGHTGELFF.